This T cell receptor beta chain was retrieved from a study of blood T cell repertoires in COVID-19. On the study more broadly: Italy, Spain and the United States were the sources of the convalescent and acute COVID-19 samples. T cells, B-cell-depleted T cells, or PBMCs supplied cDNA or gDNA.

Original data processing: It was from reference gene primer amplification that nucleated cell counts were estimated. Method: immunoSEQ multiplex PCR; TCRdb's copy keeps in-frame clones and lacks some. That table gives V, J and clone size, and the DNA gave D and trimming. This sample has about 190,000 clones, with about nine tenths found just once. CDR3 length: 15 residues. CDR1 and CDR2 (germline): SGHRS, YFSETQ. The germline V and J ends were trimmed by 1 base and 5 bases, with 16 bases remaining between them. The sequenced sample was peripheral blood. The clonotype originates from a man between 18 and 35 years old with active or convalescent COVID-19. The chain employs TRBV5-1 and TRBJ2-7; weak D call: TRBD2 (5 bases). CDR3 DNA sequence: TGCGCCAGCAGCTTGAATGTGGGAGAGGCCCACGAGCAGTACTTC. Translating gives CASSLNVGEAHEQYF.